This TCR beta chain derives from a study of blood T cell repertoires in COVID-19. Study-wide background: The United States, Italy and Spain were the sources of the acute and convalescent COVID-19 samples. T cells, B-cell-depleted T cells, or PBMCs provided the cDNA or gDNA that served as material.

Per the study methods: Amplifying reference gene primers gave estimates of nucleated cell counts. Profiled with immunoSEQ multiplex PCR; TCRdb holds only in-frame clones, not every one. V and J calls and clone size are given by that table; D and trimming were obtained from the DNA. This sample carries 200,000 to 300,000 clones, 83% of them seen once, and the ten largest clones take 5.5%. Germline CDR1 is SGHVS and CDR2 is FQNEAQ. This CDR3 spans 16 amino acids. V trimming: 5 bases; J trimming: 6 bases; junction bases outside the gene matches: 14. In its sample, this clone was seen a few times. The TCR comes from a human donor in a cohort sampled during active COVID-19. The specimen was peripheral blood. The chain carries TRBV7-8 and TRBJ2-3; 7 nucleotides agree with TRBD2. CDR3 protein: CASSQTQRGGGDTQYF. The CDR3 DNA reads TGTGCCAGCAGCCAGACCCAGCGGGGCGGTGGCGATACGCAGTATTTT.